This note documents a single T cell receptor (beta chain) sequence. Its target is unknown. The data belong to a study of CXCR3-negative and CXCR3-positive naive CD8 T cells. Study-wide background: Libraries each contributed about 1.5 +/- 0.3 million TRB reads, for roughly 140 million in total.

The authors prepared UMI-labeled TRB cDNA libraries by 5' RACE. TCRdb reprocessed the 5' RACE reads; each CDR3 protein has one entry and no DNA is given. The record lists around 81,000 distinct CDR3 sequences, of which the ten most abundant hold roughly 1.6%. Study outcomes and limitations: The TRBV-TRBJ usage of naive CXCR3-negative and CXCR3-positive cells was similar, but that of memory cells differed.

The germline V gene encodes CDR1 SQVTM and CDR2 ANQGSEA. The CDR3 is made up of 14 amino acids. Specimen: naive CXCR3- CD8+ T cells from blood. Documented subset: CD45RO-CCR7+CD27+CD95- naive CD8+ T cells lacking CXCR3 (TNR3-). This sequence joins TRBV29-1 and TRBJ1-5; the TCRdb D gene call, TRBD1, has no DNA to confirm it. This receptor was obtained from a human donor in good health. Some clones in this sample may be carry-over from other donors' samples. The CDR3 sequence: CSGNRDRSNQPQHF.